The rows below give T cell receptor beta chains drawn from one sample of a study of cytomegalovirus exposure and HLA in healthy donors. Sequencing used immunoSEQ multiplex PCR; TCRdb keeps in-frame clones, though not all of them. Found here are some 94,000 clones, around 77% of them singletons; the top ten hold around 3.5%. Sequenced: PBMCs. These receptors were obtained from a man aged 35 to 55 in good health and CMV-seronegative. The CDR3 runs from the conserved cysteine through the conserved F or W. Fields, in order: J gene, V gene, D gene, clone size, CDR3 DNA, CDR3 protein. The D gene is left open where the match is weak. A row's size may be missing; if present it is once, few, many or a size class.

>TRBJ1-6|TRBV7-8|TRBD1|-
TGTGCCAGCAGCTTAAACTTTGGACAGGGAAGCCCCCTCCACTTT
CASSLNFGQGSPLHF
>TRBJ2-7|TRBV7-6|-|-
TGTGCCAGCAGCCCTAACCGGGACACAGGATTCGAGCAGTACTTC
CASSPNRDTGFEQYF
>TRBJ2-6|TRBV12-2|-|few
TGTGCAAGTCGCTTATGCGCATCTCAGGGTGGGGCCAACGTCCTGACTTTC
CASRLCASQGGANVLTF
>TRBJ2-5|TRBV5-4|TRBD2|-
TGTGCCAGCAGCTCTCTAGCGGGGCAAGAGACCCAGTACTTC
CASSSLAGQETQYF
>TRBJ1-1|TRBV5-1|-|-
TGCGCCAGCAAAAGGTTTACAGAGAACACTGAAGCTTTCTTT
CASKRFTENTEAFF
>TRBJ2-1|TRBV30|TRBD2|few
TGTGCCTGGAGTATTTCTAGCGGGGGCTCCTACAATGAGCAGTTCTTC
CAWSISSGGSYNEQFF
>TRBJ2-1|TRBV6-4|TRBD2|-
TGTGCCAGCAGTGACTCGAGCGGGAGTTACAATGAGCAGCTCTTC
CASSDSSGSYNEQLF
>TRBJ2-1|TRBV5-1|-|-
TGCGCCAGCAGCTTGCCCCGGACAGAAAATAATGAGCAGTTCTTC
CASSLPRTENNEQFF
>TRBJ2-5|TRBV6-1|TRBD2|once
TGTGCCAGCAGCCGAACGGGGGGTTCTGAGACCCAGTACTTC
CASSRTGGSETQYF
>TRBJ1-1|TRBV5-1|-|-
TGCGCCAGCAGCTTAGCCTTGGTCACTGAAGCTTTCTTT
CASSLALVTEAFF
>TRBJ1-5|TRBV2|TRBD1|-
TGTGCCAGCAGCGGACAGGGGTTTCAGCCCCAGCATTTT
CASSGQGFQPQHF
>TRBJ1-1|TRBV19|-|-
TGTGCCAGTATTTTCCCGGGGAAGATGGCCACTGAAGCTTTCTTT
CASIFPGKMATEAFF
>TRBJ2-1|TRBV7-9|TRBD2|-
TGTGCCAGCAGCTTAGTTGTGGGAGGGCAAAAGGACAATGAGCAGTTCTTC
CASSLVVGGQKDNEQFF
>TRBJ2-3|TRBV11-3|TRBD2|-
TGTGCCAGCAGCGTTGGGCTAGCGGGAGGCGTAGATACGCAGTATTTT
CASSVGLAGGVDTQYF
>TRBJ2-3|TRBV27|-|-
TGTGCCAGCAGTGCCTCCGGGGGGCGGGCAGATACGCAGTATTTT
CASSASGGRADTQYF
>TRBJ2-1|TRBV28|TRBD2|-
TGTGCCAGCTCTTCGCTTCTAGCGGGAGTTAATGAGCAGTTCTTC
CASSSLLAGVNEQFF
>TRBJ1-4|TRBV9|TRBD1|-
TGTGCCAGCAGCGTACAGGGGGCAGAATTTGAAAAACTGTTTTTT
CASSVQGAEFEKLFF
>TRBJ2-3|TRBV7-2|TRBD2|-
TGTGCCAGCAGGATCGGGGAGCGGGGGTTT
CASRIGERGF
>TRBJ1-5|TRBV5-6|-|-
TGTGCCAGCAGCGCCTATAATTACCAGGGTGGGAGCAATCAGCCCCAGCATTTT
CASSAYNYQGGSNQPQHF
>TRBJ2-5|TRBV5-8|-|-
TGTGCCAGCAGCTATCCGACAGGAACCCAAGAGACCCAGTACTTC
CASSYPTGTQETQYF
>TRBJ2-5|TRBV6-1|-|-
TGTGCCAGCGAGAGCAGGGATATAGAGACCCAGTACTTC
CASESRDIETQYF
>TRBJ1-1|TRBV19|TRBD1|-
TGTGCCAGTAGTAACAGGGGGTCGGCTGAAGCTTTCTTT
CASSNRGSAEAFF
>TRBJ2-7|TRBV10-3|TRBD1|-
TGTGCCATAAGGGACAGCTCCTACGAGCAGTACTTC
CAIRDSSYEQYF
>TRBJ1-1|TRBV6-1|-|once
TGTGCCAGCGTTTCGGGGGGCGGGACTGAAGCTTTCTTT
CASVSGGGTEAFF
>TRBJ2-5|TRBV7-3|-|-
TGTGCCAGCAGCTTAAACAGAGAAGAGACCCAGTACTTC
CASSLNREETQYF
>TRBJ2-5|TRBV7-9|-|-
TGTGCCAGCAGCCCCCCGGGAGAGACCCAGTACTTC
CASSPPGETQYF
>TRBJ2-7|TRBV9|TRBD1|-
TGTGCCAGCAGCGTAGGGGGACAGGGAGGCGAGCAGTACTTC
CASSVGGQGGEQYF
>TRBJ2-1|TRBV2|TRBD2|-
TGTGCCAGCAATCTCCCGGGAGGTAACAATGAGCAGTTCTTC
CASNLPGGNNEQFF
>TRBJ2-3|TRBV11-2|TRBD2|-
TGTGCCAGCAGCTTAGGCCTGACTAGCGGGGAGGGAGATACGCAGTATTTT
CASSLGLTSGEGDTQYF
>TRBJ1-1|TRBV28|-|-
TGTGCCAGCAGTTTTAGCACCTTGAACACTGAAGCTTTCTTT
CASSFSTLNTEAFF
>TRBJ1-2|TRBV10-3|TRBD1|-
TGTGCCACCGTAGGGGGGACAGGGGATAGTGGCTACACCTTC
CATVGGTGDSGYTF
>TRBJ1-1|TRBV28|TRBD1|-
TGTGCCAGCAGTGCCAGGGGGCTGGGCACTGAAGCTTTCTTT
CASSARGLGTEAFF
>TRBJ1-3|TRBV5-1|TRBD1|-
TGCGCCAGCAGCGATCAGGGGGGAGGAAACACCATATATTTT
CASSDQGGGNTIYF
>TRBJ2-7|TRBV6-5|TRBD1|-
TGTGCCAGCAGTTACTCGCGGACAGGGGACGAGCAGTACTTC
CASSYSRTGDEQYF
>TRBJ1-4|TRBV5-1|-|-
TGCGCCAGCAGCTTGCGGGCAGGGCTAGATGAAAAACTGTTTTTT
CASSLRAGLDEKLFF
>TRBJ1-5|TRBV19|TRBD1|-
TGTGCCAGTAGTGTACAGGGGGCCAATCAGCCCCAGCATTTT
CASSVQGANQPQHF
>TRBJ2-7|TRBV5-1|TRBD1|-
TGCGCCAGCAGCTTGTTAGGGGGCACAGGGTTTTACGAGCAGTACTTC
CASSLLGGTGFYEQYF
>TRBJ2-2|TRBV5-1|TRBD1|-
TGCGCCAGCAGCGTCTCGACAGGGGCCGGGGAGCTGTTTTTT
CASSVSTGAGELFF
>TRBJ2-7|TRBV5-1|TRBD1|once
TGCGCCAGCAGCTTGGAGGGACAGTCCTACGAGCAGTACTTC
CASSLEGQSYEQYF
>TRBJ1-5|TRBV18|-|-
TGTGCCAGCTCCCTCCAGCGGGGCAATCAGCCCCAGCATTTT
CASSLQRGNQPQHF
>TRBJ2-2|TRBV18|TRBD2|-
TGTGCCAGCTCACCACAGACTAGCGACACCGGGGAGCTGTTTTTT
CASSPQTSDTGELFF
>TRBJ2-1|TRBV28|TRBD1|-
TGTGCCAGCAGTCCCGGGACAGTTTCCTACAATGAGCAGTTCTTC
CASSPGTVSYNEQFF
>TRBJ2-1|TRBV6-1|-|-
TGTGCCAGCAGTGAAGGTGTCTTCAATGAGCAGTTCTTC
CASSEGVFNEQFF
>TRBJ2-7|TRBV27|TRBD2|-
TGTGCCAGCAGTCGGCTGGCGGGAGACGTAGGCGAGCAGTACTTC
CASSRLAGDVGEQYF